The entry below gives a single T cell receptor (beta chain) sequence along with its context. Its antigen is undetermined. TCRdb independently ran MiXCR on the RT-PCR reads; one entry per CDR3 protein. The table has 500,000 or so distinct CDR3 sequences, 15% to 20% seen once. The sample comes from a study of response to subunit inactivated influenza vaccine. Whole-study results and caveats: Each seasonal influenza vaccination recruits few new T cells, the authors suggested.

Material: CD4+ T cells sorted from PBMCs, obtained about 24 months after vaccination. The sequence came from a man aged 45-69 years who received an inactivated influenza vaccine.

The CDR3, as DNA: TGTGCCTCCAGGCCCTCCTTCGCCGGCTACACCTTC. The encoded protein is CASRPSFAGYTF. The gene calls are TRBV28 and TRBJ1-2; no clear D gene. V lost 11 bases and J lost 8, with 18 bases in between. The CDR3 extends over 12 amino acids. Germline lookup yields CDR1 MDHEN and CDR2 SYDVKM.